The TCR beta chain described here comes from a study of shared clonotypes between healthy human individuals. Deletions cut 4 bases from V and 5 bases from J, with 19 bases between. CDR1 and CDR2 (germline): SGDLS, YYNGEE. CDR3 length: 15 amino acids. HIV-negative, healthy adults without recent acute infections or vaccinations were the donors. Only Caucasian adults living in Nashville, Tennessee served as donors. CD4+ cells underwent separation, giving CD45RA+ naive and CD45RA-negative memory subsets. Over several immunoSEQ plates, each subset's genomic DNA was distributed in even portions. The repertoire was sequenced with immunoSEQ multiplex PCR; TCRdb's copy has only in-frame clones and lacks some. The data contain over 2 million clones, over 85% of them singletons.

The TCR was taken from a man between 18 and 29 years old in good health. The material sequenced was naive CD4+ T cells sorted from blood. The subset is: CD45RA+ positively selected. The V and J genes are TRBV9 and TRBJ2-7; a weak D match, TRBD1 (6 bases). The CDR3 spells CASSPSTGKVNEQYF. The CDR3 bases are TGTGCCAGCAGCCCCTCAACAGGGAAGGTGAACGAGCAGTACTTC.